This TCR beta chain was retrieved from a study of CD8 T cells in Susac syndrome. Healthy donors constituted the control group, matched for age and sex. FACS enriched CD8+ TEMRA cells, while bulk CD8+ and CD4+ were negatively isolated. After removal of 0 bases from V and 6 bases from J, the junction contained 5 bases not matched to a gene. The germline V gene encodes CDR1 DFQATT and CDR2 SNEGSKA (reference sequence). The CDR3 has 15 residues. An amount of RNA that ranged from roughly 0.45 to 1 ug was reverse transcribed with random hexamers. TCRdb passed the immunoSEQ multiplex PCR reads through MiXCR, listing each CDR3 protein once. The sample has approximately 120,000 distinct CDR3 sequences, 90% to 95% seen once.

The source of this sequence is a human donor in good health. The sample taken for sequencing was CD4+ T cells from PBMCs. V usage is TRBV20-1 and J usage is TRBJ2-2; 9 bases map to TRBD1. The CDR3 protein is CSARDPGQGSGELFF. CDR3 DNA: TGCAGTGCTAGAGATCCGGGACAGGGTTCCGGGGAGCTGTTTTTT.